The 6 T cell receptor beta chains below all came from one sample that was sequenced in a study of blood T cells in healthy people across ages. Using a J-beta primer mix together with a sample-barcoded 5' primer, a second PCR was run for roughly 6 to 12 cycles. TCRdb re-called the 5' RACE reads with MiXCR, one entry per CDR3 protein. The sample lists hundreds of thousands of distinct CDR3 sequences; 45% to 70% were seen once. Sequencing used blood. The receptors derive from a man aged 40-50 years in good health.

The chain is built from TRBV20-1 and TRBJ1-5, with D perhaps matching TRBD1 (5 bases). V gave up 0 bases and J gave up 0 bases, with 12 bases separating them. The length of the CDR3 is 16 residues. Germline CDR1 reads DFQATT; CDR2 reads SNEGSKA (reference sequence). The CDR3 reads CSARDTGGNSNQPQHF. The CDR3 DNA reads TGCAGTGCTAGAGATACGGGGGGTAATAGCAATCAGCCCCAGCATTTT.

The chain links TRBV11-1 to TRBJ2-3; perhaps TRBD1 as D (6 bases). V lost 5 bases, J lost 2 bases, and 14 bases lay in between. The CDR3 runs to 15 residues. From germline, CDR1 is SGHAT and CDR2 FQDESV (reference sequence). The CDR3 protein is CASSRGQGHTDTQYF. The DNA of the CDR3 is TGTGCCAGCAGCCGAGGCCAGGGGCACACAGATACGCAGTATTTT.

This clonotype was seen a handful of times. The chain combines TRBV7-9 with TRBJ1-2; D not certain. V lost 1 base and J 7 bases, leaving 13 bases between the germline ends. This CDR3 is built from 14 residues. CDR1 and CDR2 (germline): SEHNR, FQNEAQ (reference sequence). In nucleotides, the CDR3 is TGTGCCAGCAGCTTAGGAACACAAGGAAGTGGCTACACCTTC. As protein: CASSLGTQGSGYTF.

This clonotype showed up just a few times. The CDR3 protein is CASSLDMASGRNEQFF. CDR3 coding DNA: TGTGCCAGCAGCTTAGATATGGCTAGCGGGCGAAATGAGCAGTTCTTC. The chain uses TRBV11-3 and TRBJ2-1; 8 nucleotides match TRBD2. The CDR3 runs 16 residues. V lost 0 bases and J lost 7; bases outside the gene matches: 8. CDR1 and CDR2 from the germline V gene are SGHNT and YENEEA.

This clonotype showed up just once. V usage is TRBV20-1 and J usage is TRBJ1-3; 8 bases fit TRBD1. Germline CDR1 and CDR2: DFQATT and SNEGSKA (reference sequence). V lost 2 bases, J lost 5 bases, and 8 bases stayed unmatched. The CDR3 totals 15 residues. The CDR3, as DNA: TGCAGTGCTAGACCAGGGGGCCTATCGAGAAACACCATATATTTT. It yields the protein CSARPGGLSRNTIYF.

This chain links TRBV7-9 with TRBJ1-4; 10 positions match TRBD1. The CDR3 consists of 14 residues. From germline, CDR1 is SEHNR and CDR2 FQNEAQ (reference sequence). V was clipped by 5 bases and J by 7 bases; unmatched bases: 4. DNA of the CDR3: TGTGCCAGCAGCCAGGGACAGGGGCGTGAAAAACTGTTTTTT. Translation: CASSQGQGREKLFF.